A single sample is the source of the 28 T cell receptor beta chains below, sequenced in a study of graft-versus-host responses after intestinal transplantation. TCRdb's copy holds only in-frame clones and misses some; the assay was immunoSEQ multiplex PCR. The sample contains some 100,000 clones, roughly 93% of which appear only once. Their target antigens are unknown. The sample was unstimulated CD8+ T cells sorted from spleen or lymph node cells, taken before transplant. The receptors derive from a human donor who was the organ donor for an intestinal transplant.

This sequence joins TRBV7-9 and TRBJ1-2, with TRBD1 as a possible D gene (5 bases). CDR3 size: 15 residues. Germline V lookup: CDR1 SEHNR, CDR2 FQNEAQ (reference sequence). V was cut by 2 bases and J by 6 bases, with 16 bases left in between. The CDR3 DNA reads as TGTGCCAGCAGCTTAAGGAAGGGGCAGGGAAATGGCTACACCTTC. This translates into CASSLRKGQGNGYTF. Supplemented by reference TRBV7-9 and TRBJ1-2, the full variable domain reads DTGVSQNPRHKITKRGQNVTFRCDPISEHNRLYWYRQTLGQGPEFLTYFQNEAQLEKSRLLSDRFSAERPKGSFSTLEIQRTEQGDSAMYLCASSLRKGQGNGYTFGSGTRLTVV.

This sequence joins TRBV5-1 and TRBJ2-7, with D perhaps matching TRBD1 (5 bases). This CDR3 spans 15 amino acids. From germline, CDR1 is SGHRS and CDR2 YFSETQ. Trimming removed 0 bases from V and 12 bases from J, with 22 bases in between. In DNA form, the CDR3 reads TGCGCCAGCAGCTTGGTTCAGGGCGATCCCTCTACCGGGTACTTC. It translates to CASSLVQGDPSTGYF.

V gene TRBV6-5 combines with J gene TRBJ2-1; a possible D gene is TRBD1 (6 bases). V was clipped by 2 bases and J by 9 bases, with 11 bases between them. Germline CDR1 reads MNHEY; CDR2 reads SVGAGI. The CDR3 loop spans 13 amino acids. CDR3 protein: CASSYHRESEQFF. CDR3 nucleotide sequence: TGTGCCAGCAGTTACCACAGGGAGAGTGAGCAGTTCTTC.

The rearrangement links TRBV5-4 to TRBJ1-2; D is possibly TRBD1 (6 bases). Trimming removed 8 bases from V and 8 bases from J, with 16 bases in between. Germline V gives CDR1 SGHNT, CDR2 YYREEE (reference sequence). The CDR3 contains 12 residues. For the CDR3, the DNA is TGTGCCAGAAAACAGGGCCAGGGGGGCTACACCTTC. Amino acid sequence: CARKQGQGGYTF.

V gene TRBV27 combines with J gene TRBJ2-7; 7 bases match TRBD1. In germline, CDR1 is MNHEY, CDR2 SMNVEV (reference sequence). Trimming removed 0 bases from V and 0 bases from J; junction bases left unmatched: 14. The CDR3 has 19 amino acids. The CDR3 DNA sequence: TGTGCCAGCAGTTTATCGTTTTTCGCCCGGGACAGCATCTCCTACGAGCAGTACTTC. Protein product: CASSLSFFARDSISYEQYF.

V and J are TRBV6-5 and TRBJ2-5; 7 nucleotides align to TRBD2. The V gene end was trimmed by 0 bases and the J gene end by 3 bases; junction bases not matched to a gene: 1. CDR1 is MNHEY, CDR2 SVGAGI, per germline. This CDR3 comprises 14 residues. CDR3 loop: CASSYSAGEETQYF. CDR3 bases: TGTGCCAGCAGTTACTCCGCGGGGGAAGAGACCCAGTACTTC.

V is TRBV4-1 and J is TRBJ2-7; D ambiguous. Germline CDR1 reads MGHRA; CDR2 reads YSYEKL. V lost 3 bases to trimming and J lost 1 base, with 7 bases between them. This CDR3 comprises 13 residues. The CDR3 nucleotides read TGCGCCAGCAGCCATCCACTGTCCTACGAGCAGTACTTC. This codes for CASSHPLSYEQYF.

The chain joins TRBV5-4 to TRBJ1-2, with a weak D call TRBD1 (5 bases). The length of the CDR3 is 14 residues. CDR1 is SGHNT, CDR2 YYREEE, per germline (reference sequence). Trimming cost V 2 bases and J 7 bases, with 15 bases left between them. CDR3 sequence: CASSFGLGVSGYTF. CDR3 sequence (DNA): TGTGCCAGCAGCTTCGGTTTAGGGGTTTCTGGCTACACCTTC. The full variable domain, rest sourced from reference TRBV5-4 and TRBJ1-2, is ETGVTQSPTHLIKTRGQQVTLRCSSQSGHNTVSWYQQALGQGPQFIFQYYREEENGRGNFPPRFSGLQFPNYSSELNVNALELDDSALYLCASSFGLGVSGYTFGSGTRLTVV.

The rearrangement links TRBV4-2 to TRBJ2-5; 9 nucleotides line up with TRBD1. The end of the DNA is better explained by TRBJ2-7, so the J call may be wrong. Germline V gives CDR1 LGHNA, CDR2 YNFKEQ. The CDR3 length is 15 residues. CDR3: CASSQVDRGGDEQYF. The DNA for the CDR3 is TGTGCCAGCAGCCAAGTGGACAGGGGAGGGGACGAGCAGTACTTC.

The chain is built from TRBV28 and TRBJ2-7; D call uncertain. The germline V gene encodes CDR1 MDHEN and CDR2 SYDVKM. The CDR3 runs 15 residues. The V end was cut by 6 bases, the J end by 5 bases, with 20 bases between. The CDR3 reads CASRPPPTAGNEQYF. Here the CDR3 DNA reads TGTGCCAGCAGACCCCCTCCGACTGCCGGCAACGAGCAGTACTTC. Looking up the rest from reference TRBV28 and TRBJ2-7 gives the full variable domain: DVKVTQSSRYLVKRTGEKVFLECVQDMDHENMFWYRQDPGLGLRLIYFSYDVKMKEKGDIPEGYSVSREKKERFSLILESASTNQTSMYLCASRPPPTAGNEQYFGPGTRLTVT.

The chain has TRBV19 and TRBJ2-7; 8 nucleotides match TRBD1. The CDR3 contains 16 residues. Germline V lookup: CDR1 LNHDA, CDR2 SQIVND (reference sequence). V was clipped by 3 bases and J by 4 bases; unmatched bases: 11. The CDR3 is CASSIGFYRGRYEQYF. CDR3 coding DNA: TGTGCCAGTAGTATCGGATTTTACAGGGGGAGGTACGAGCAGTACTTC. The full variable domain, its missing parts supplied by reference TRBV19 and TRBJ2-7, is DGGITQSPKYLFRKEGQNVTLSCEQNLNHDAMYWYRQDPGQGLRLIYYSQIVNDFQKGDIAEGYSVSREKKESFPLTVTSAQKNPTAFYLCASSIGFYRGRYEQYFGPGTRLTVT.

This chain uses TRBV30 with TRBJ1-3; D not resolved. The CDR3 length is 11 residues. Trimming took 0 bases from V and 8 from J, leaving 5 bases between them. Germline V gene sequence: CDR1 GTSNPN, CDR2 SVGIG (reference sequence). CDR3 region: CAWSVLHTIYF. CDR3 DNA sequence: TGTGCCTGGAGTGTACTACACACCATATATTTT.

The chain joins TRBV28 to TRBJ2-7, with D possibly being TRBD2 (5 bases). There are 12 residues in the CDR3. From germline, CDR1 is MDHEN and CDR2 SYDVKM. Trimming removed 3 bases from V and 9 bases from J, with 12 bases in between. As DNA, the CDR3 is TGTGCCAGCAGTTTGGAGGAGCAGTCGCAGTACTTC. Amino acid sequence: CASSLEEQSQYF.

The chain employs TRBV27 and TRBJ2-5; possibly TRBD2 for D (6 bases). Germline CDR1 reads MNHEY; CDR2 reads SMNVEV (reference sequence). The CDR3 contains 14 residues. With 0 bases removed from V and 5 bases from J, the gap between germline ends came to 10 bases. The CDR3 sequence is CASSLSGEVETQYF. The DNA for the CDR3 is TGTGCCAGCAGTTTATCCGGGGAGGTGGAGACCCAGTACTTC.

CDR3: CAIRTITGRDWNAPTF. CDR3 in DNA: TGTGCCATCAGGACGATTACAGGAAGAGATTGGAATGCCCCTACCTTC. This chain joins TRBV10-3 and TRBJ1-2, with a tentative D call TRBD1 (5 bases). Germline assignment: CDR1 ENHRY and CDR2 SYGVKD. V was pared by 6 bases and J by 14 bases, with 31 bases between. This CDR3 has 16 residues.

The chain joins TRBV19 to TRBJ2-1, with 11 positions matching TRBD2. From germline, CDR1 is LNHDA and CDR2 SQIVND (reference sequence). This CDR3 spans 14 amino acids. The junction had 7 bases not matched to a gene; V was cut back by 8 bases and J by 7 bases. The CDR3 nucleotides read TGTGCCAGTGCCGGGACTAGCGGCCCGAATGAGCAGTTCTTC. Protein product: CASAGTSGPNEQFF. The whole variable domain, filled in from reference TRBV19 and TRBJ2-1, reads DGGITQSPKYLFRKEGQNVTLSCEQNLNHDAMYWYRQDPGQGLRLIYYSQIVNDFQKGDIAEGYSVSREKKESFPLTVTSAQKNPTAFYLCASAGTSGPNEQFFGPGTRLTVL.

The rearrangement joins TRBV9 to TRBJ2-1; 11 nucleotides match TRBD2. This CDR3 contains 18 residues. Trimming at V came to 7 bases and at J to 0 bases, leaving 12 bases not matched to a gene. Germline V gives CDR1 SGDLS, CDR2 YYNGEE. As DNA, the CDR3 is TGTGCCAGCGCTCCCGGGACTAGCGGCGTCAGCTCCTACAATGAGCAGTTCTTC. Its protein product is CASAPGTSGVSSYNEQFF.

The gene calls are TRBV5-5 and TRBJ2-7; 8 bases map to TRBD2. This CDR3 spans 15 amino acids. Germline V gives CDR1 SGHKS, CDR2 YYEKEE (reference sequence). V lost 4 bases and J lost 1; bases outside the gene matches: 7. The CDR3 nucleotides are TGTGCCAGCAGCCGCAGCGGGAGTACGTCCTACGAGCAGTACTTC. This codes for CASSRSGSTSYEQYF.

The chain uses TRBV25-1 and TRBJ2-1; 8 nucleotides match TRBD2. CDR3 length equals 16 residues. Germline V gene data show CDR1 as MGHDK and CDR2 as SYGVNS. V trimming: 1 base; J trimming: 9 bases; junction bases outside the gene matches: 11. The CDR3 is CASSEWGREGSGEQFF. In DNA form, the CDR3 reads TGTGCCAGCAGTGAATGGGGCCGGGAGGGTAGTGGTGAGCAGTTCTTC.

CDR3 protein: CASSQDRGNQPQHF. CDR3 in DNA: TGTGCCAGTAGCCAAGACAGGGGCAATCAGCCCCAGCATTTT. The rearrangement links TRBV19 to TRBJ1-5, with 7 bases identical to TRBD1. Germline V lookup: CDR1 LNHDA, CDR2 SQIVND (reference sequence). V shed 6 bases, J shed 2 bases, and the junction held 4 bases outside the gene matches. This CDR3 is built from 14 residues.

The chain joins TRBV14 to TRBJ1-2; weak D call: TRBD1 (6 bases). This CDR3 is 13 amino acids long. V lost 4 bases, J lost 6 bases, and 12 bases lay in between. Germline CDR1 reads SGHDN; CDR2 reads FVKESK. This chain's CDR3 is CASSRQGQDGYTF. In DNA, the CDR3 is TGTGCCAGCAGCCGCCAGGGGCAGGATGGCTACACCTTC.

V usage is TRBV4-1 and J usage is TRBJ2-2; D perhaps matches TRBD2 (6 bases). The CDR3 length is 17 residues. Trimming removed 4 bases from V and 0 bases from J, with 15 bases in between. Germline CDR1 and CDR2: MGHRA and YSYEKL. This CDR3 reads CASSPRGGDANTGELFF. CDR3 DNA sequence: TGCGCCAGCAGCCCCCGAGGAGGGGATGCGAACACCGGGGAGCTGTTTTTT.

The chain joins TRBV25-1 to TRBJ1-3; no firm D call. The ends were cut back, 3 bases at V and 1 base at J, with 10 bases in the middle. Germline lookup yields CDR1 MGHDK and CDR2 SYGVNS. CDR3 length equals 15 residues. CDR3: CASSDSLGSGNTIYF. CDR3 DNA: TGTGCCAGCAGTGACTCACTCGGTTCTGGAAACACCATATATTTT.

The chain employs TRBV7-9 and TRBJ1-2; unclear D gene. The CDR3 is made up of 14 amino acids. Germline CDR1 is SEHNR and CDR2 is FQNEAQ (reference sequence). Trimming pared 0 bases from V and 4 bases from J, leaving 9 bases between. Written as DNA, the CDR3 is TGTGCCAGCAGCTTAGCCGGGGAGACCTATGGCTACACCTTC. Protein product: CASSLAGETYGYTF.

The chain is built from TRBV7-6 and TRBJ2-7, with TRBD2 matching 11 bases. The CDR3 extends over 15 amino acids. Trimming at V came to 2 bases and at J to 5 bases, leaving 5 bases not matched to a gene. CDR1 SGHVS and CDR2 FNYEAQ come from the germline V gene. The CDR3, as DNA: TGTGCCAGCAGCTTACTAGCGGGAGGCATCGACGAGCAGTACTTC. Amino acid sequence: CASSLLAGGIDEQYF.

This chain joins TRBV9 and TRBJ1-6; 7 nucleotides line up with TRBD1. The CDR3 runs 16 residues. CDR1 is SGDLS and CDR2 is YYNGEE in the germline V gene. V was pared by 2 bases and J by 0 bases, with 2 bases of the junction left unmatched. CDR3 DNA sequence: TGTGCCAGCAGCGTCACAGGGGACTCCTATAATTCACCCCTCCACTTT. Protein: CASSVTGDSYNSPLHF.

The chain couples TRBV29-1 to TRBJ2-3; no clear D. CDR1 SQVTM and CDR2 ANQGSEA come from the germline V gene. This CDR3 has 12 amino acids. V shed 5 bases and J shed 5 bases, with 11 bases lying between them. DNA of the CDR3: TGCAGCGTTTTAGTAGCCCTAGATACGCAGTATTTT. Protein product: CSVLVALDTQYF.

The chain recombines TRBV7-3 with TRBJ2-7; 8 nucleotides match TRBD1. Germline V CDR1 and CDR2: SGHTA, FQGTGA. CDR3 length equals 14 residues. V gave up 5 bases and J gave up 5 bases; unmatched junction bases: 8. The CDR3 loop is CASSPGTGWHEQYF. CDR3 DNA sequence: TGTGCCAGCAGCCCCGGGACAGGCTGGCACGAGCAGTACTTC.